These T cell receptor beta chains were read from a single sample in a study of blood T cell repertoires in COVID-19. Profiled with immunoSEQ multiplex PCR; TCRdb holds only in-frame clones, not every one. The repertoire holds approximately 330,000 clones, with 88% as singletons. Specimen: peripheral blood. The receptor source for this set is a woman aged 45 to 65 with active or convalescent COVID-19. Both conserved end residues are trimmed from each CDR3. The order of the fields is V gene, CDR3 protein.

>TRBV29-1
SVEAGRGRTEAF
>TRBV12-5
ASGPVTGGEQETQY
>TRBV27
ASSMGTAYNYGYT
>TRBV18
ASSPNTRGYT
>TRBV25-1
ASSGGTSAAGELF
>TRBV10-3
AISAGFSYEQY
>TRBV30
AWSVRTTGYNSPLH
>TRBV28
ASSFVQQGNEQY
>TRBV10-3
AISDPGQGVPLH
>TRBV10-3
AISIAGERETQY
>TRBV27
ASRVGVMNTEAF
>TRBV7-2
ASSLGRGPSNEKLF
>TRBV15
ATSRDSQGSYGYT
>TRBV5-1
ASSLTADTQY
>TRBV18
ASSPGTGGRYQETQY
>TRBV6-2/TRBV6-3
ASSSTQGSYNEQF
>TRBV2
ASSEGLLGNEQY
>TRBV19
ASRGTGMNEQF
>TRBV5-8
ASSLITVQETQY
>TRBV4-1
ASSPRLGGSTDTQY
>TRBV11-2
ASSFLIKGQLKSNTEAF
>TRBV28
ASSEIPRGYEQY
>TRBV29-1
SVVQENEKLF
>TRBV19
ASSIPLARGTGELF
>TRBV29-1
SVRVAGGTEAF
>TRBV28
ASSLSREAF
>TRBV4-1
ASRGDPGRQGEQY
>TRBV6-1
ASSDGPVGRGNSPLH
>TRBV29-1
SANRDNQETQY
>TRBV7-3
ASSSGKGDTQY
>TRBV6-2/TRBV6-3
ASSFRGGSSYEQY
>TRBV18
ASSRDSNSPLH
>TRBV7-3
ASSLGAGVGYEQF
>TRBV11-2
ASNDLRTGWYGYT
>TRBV7-9
ASSPSVAGVKSKAF
>TRBV28
ASSLAGINQPQH
>TRBV5-6
ASSLDGNPFYEQY
>TRBV7-8
ASSLVAGGSGELF
>TRBV5-8
ASILRGGAGNTIY
>TRBV9
ASSVAGNNSPLH
>TRBV5-1
ASSPYTGELF
>TRBV5-1
ASSLDLMRGYT
>TRBV5-1
ASSAWTGSYEKLF
>TRBV30
AWIRGSDGYT
>TRBV29-1
SILGGQERTDTQY
>TRBV6-2/TRBV6-3
ASSSGGGSTDTQY
>TRBV18
ASSPQRTVMNTEAF
>TRBV7-3
ASSLTGGFEQF
>TRBV15
ATSMTGEGYGYT
>TRBV19
ASSIQRGSYNEQF
>TRBV12-3/TRBV12-4
ASSFGGLISLH
>TRBV28
ASSSGQVGKKTQY
>TRBV30
AWSSGFRNTQY
>TRBV9
AGTGDNSPLH